This paragraph covers one T cell receptor (beta chain) sequence. Its target is not known. MiXCR, run by TCRdb on the 5' RACE reads, gives a single entry per CDR3 protein. The repertoire has approximately 200,000 distinct CDR3 sequences, 16% of them found once; the top ten carry approximately 2.2%. CDR3 length: 14 residues. Germline V gives CDR1 SGHRS, CDR2 YFSETQ. Trimming removed 5 bases from V and 1 base from J, with 12 bases in between. These data are taken from a study of T-cell memory formation after mild COVID-19. As for the study in general: Clusters were largely donor specific. Study-wide results and caveats: Certain responding clones were present in pre-infection memory, suggesting participation of cross-reactive memory.

This clonotype originated in an adult woman who had mild COVID-19 (a few samples of this study predate the infection). Cell type and time point are not known. The chain is built from TRBV5-1 and TRBJ1-1; TRBD1 might be the D (6 bases). The material sequenced was PBMCs or a T cell subset sorted from them (not recorded which). The CDR3 loop reads CASSTGQTNTEAFF. The CDR3 bases are TGCGCCAGCAGTACGGGACAAACGAACACTGAAGCTTTCTTT.